This T cell receptor (beta chain) was recovered during a study of CD8 T cells in Susac syndrome. Sequencing of TCR beta covered CD8+ and CD4+ T cells obtained from blood. In contrast to the negatively isolated CD8+ and CD4+ T cells, TEMRA cells were FACS-enriched. J was trimmed by 3 bases and V by 0 bases; bases with no gene match: 6. This CDR3 is built from 17 residues. Germline values: CDR1 LGHDT, CDR2 YNNKEL (reference sequence). RNA totalling about 0.5 to 1 ug underwent reverse transcription with random hexamers. Multiplex PCR with immunoSEQ amplified the TCR beta CDR3 across 54 Vbeta and 13 Jbeta. MiXCR, applied by TCRdb to the immunoSEQ multiplex PCR reads, yields one record per CDR3 protein. Here the sample spans 95,000 to 150,000 distinct CDR3 sequences, about 92% being singletons.

The specimen was CD8+ T cells from PBMCs. The sequence was obtained from a human donor with multiple sclerosis. The chain has TRBV3-1 and TRBJ2-1; 9 positions match TRBD2. CDR3 bases: TGTGCCAGCAGCCAAGACTCGGGACTAGCAGTCTACAATGAGCAGTTCTTC. This encodes CASSQDSGLAVYNEQFF.